A single sample gave rise to the 10 T cell receptor beta chains below, sequenced in a study of identical twins. TCRdb reprocessed the 5' RACE reads with MiXCR, giving one entry per CDR3 protein. This sample carries just under 650,000 distinct CDR3 sequences, about 7.6% of them seen once, and the ten largest clones take around 1.6%. This same sample was also taken into another study, of yellow fever vaccine responses in identical twins.

Sequencing used PBMCs. The receptors here all came from a woman between 18 and 30 years old in good health.

V is TRBV20-1 and J is TRBJ1-1; D uncertain. Looked up from germline, CDR1 is DFQATT and CDR2 is SNEGSKA (reference sequence). There are 11 residues in the CDR3. V lost 1 base, J lost 8 bases, and 8 bases lay in between. The CDR3 here is CSARVPEEAFF. CDR3 DNA sequence: TGCAGTGCTAGAGTCCCAGAAGAAGCTTTCTTT.

The table lists this clonotype with many counts. The V gene is TRBV12-3 or TRBV12-4, the J gene TRBJ2-1; D is ambiguous. V was trimmed by 10 bases and J by 4 bases, leaving 17 bases between them. The CDR3 loop spans 14 amino acids. CDR3 coding DNA: TGTGCCACAGGTCGGCTAGGTCCTTACAATGAGCAGTTCTTC. Protein sequence: CATGRLGPYNEQFF.

This clonotype occurred many times. The CDR3 loop is CASSLPLGAQETQYF. DNA for the CDR3: TGTGCCAGCAGCCTGCCGTTGGGAGCACAAGAGACCCAGTACTTC. The chain joins TRBV28 to TRBJ2-5, with D maybe TRBD2 (5 bases). Germline V gene sequence: CDR1 MDHEN, CDR2 SYDVKM. The CDR3 consists of 15 residues. The ends were cut back, 6 bases at V and 2 bases at J, with 16 bases in the middle.

This clonotype was detected a few times. This chain uses TRBV3-1 with TRBJ2-7; D is possibly TRBD1 (5 bases). The CDR3 has 13 amino acids. The V end lost 6 bases, the J end lost 3 bases, and 12 bases lay between the germline ends. Germline V gene data show CDR1 as LGHDT and CDR2 as YNNKEL (reference sequence). CDR3 sequence (DNA): TGTGCCAGCAGGGACAACCAAGACTACGAGCAGTACTTC. Its protein is CASRDNQDYEQYF.

This clonotype turned up a few times. The J gene is TRBJ2-2, the V gene TRBV28; D is perhaps TRBD2 (6 bases). Trimming cost V 5 bases and J 4 bases, with 20 bases left between them. There are 17 residues in the CDR3. Germline V CDR1 and CDR2: MDHEN, SYDVKM. The CDR3 is CASSRRPGLQSTGELFF. The CDR3 coding sequence is TGTGCCAGCAGTCGTCGCCCGGGACTCCAGTCCACCGGGGAGCTGTTTTTT.

The sample holds a few counts of this clonotype. This chain links TRBV11-1 with TRBJ2-3; 13 bases agree with TRBD2. Germline assignment: CDR1 SGHAT and CDR2 FQDESV (reference sequence). This CDR3 has 18 residues. V trimming: 3 bases; J trimming: 7 bases; junction bases outside the gene matches: 13. CDR3: CASSFPTTSGGPPYTQYF. The CDR3 region has the DNA TGTGCCAGCAGCTTCCCGACGACTAGCGGGGGGCCCCCGTATACGCAGTATTTT.

The chain couples TRBV3-1 to TRBJ1-1, with TRBD1 matching over 12 bases. The CDR3 contains 16 residues. Unmatched junction bases numbered 8, after V lost 6 bases and J lost 3 bases. Germline CDR1 LGHDT, CDR2 YNNKEL (reference sequence). CDR3 nucleotides: TGTGCCAGCAGACACCGGGACAGGGGGCGGGACACTGAAGCTTTCTTT. This codes for CASRHRDRGRDTEAFF.

This clonotype was recorded at least ten times. The chain carries TRBV7-3 and TRBJ2-2, with 8 bases aligning to TRBD1. The V gene end was trimmed by 2 bases and the J gene end by 6 bases; junction bases not matched to a gene: 11. The length of the CDR3 is 17 residues. CDR1 SGHTA and CDR2 FQGTGA come from the germline V gene. CDR3 protein: CASSLGPGQASSGELFF. DNA for the CDR3: TGTGCCAGCAGCTTAGGTCCGGGACAGGCCTCCTCCGGGGAGCTGTTTTTT.

This clonotype was seen only a few times. This chain connects TRBV5-1 to TRBJ2-7, with D uncertain. Looked up from germline, CDR1 is SGHRS and CDR2 is YFSETQ. This CDR3 spans 13 amino acids. Trimming shortened V by 3 bases and J by 0 bases, and 7 bases separated the two germline ends. The CDR3 nucleotides are TGCGCCAGCAGCTACGATAACTCCTACGAGCAGTACTTC. This gives the protein CASSYDNSYEQYF.

This clonotype was seen a handful of times. The rearrangement links TRBV4-1 to TRBJ1-6; TRBD1 might be the D (6 bases). Germline V CDR1 and CDR2: MGHRA, YSYEKL. Deletions cut 0 bases from V and 7 bases from J, with 10 bases between. CDR3 size: 15 residues. CDR3 region: CASSQDTGWNSPLHF. The CDR3 nucleotides are TGCGCCAGCAGCCAAGACACAGGGTGGAATTCACCCCTCCACTTT.